Listed here are 2 T cell receptor beta chains from one sample, sequenced in a study of blood T cell repertoires in COVID-19. The assay was immunoSEQ multiplex PCR, and TCRdb's table has in-frame clones only and misses some. The sample lists some 90,000 clones, 82% seen once, with 9.5% to 13% in the top ten. Sequences were obtained from peripheral blood. These receptor sequences come from an older man with active or convalescent COVID-19.

V is TRBV6-1 and J is TRBJ1-1; 10 positions agree with TRBD1. The CDR3 has 16 amino acids. CDR1 and CDR2 (germline): MNHNS, SASEGT. V was clipped by 4 bases and J by 4 bases; unmatched bases: 9. The CDR3 nucleotides read TGTGCCAGCAGTGTCGCCTTGGGACAGGGGAGCACTGAAGCTTTCTTT. It yields the protein CASSVALGQGSTEAFF.

This clone was seen only a few times. V is TRBV30 and J is TRBJ1-4, with D uncertain. Per the germline V gene, CDR1 is GTSNPN and CDR2 is SVGIG (reference sequence). The CDR3 runs to 15 residues. Trimming stripped 0 bases from V and 5 bases from J, with 13 bases between. CDR3: CAWSVREGWNEKLFF. The CDR3 DNA follows: TGTGCCTGGAGTGTAAGGGAGGGTTGGAATGAAAAACTGTTTTTT.